This entry features one TCR beta chain sequence. These data belong to a study of T cells in Graves' hyperthyroidism and ophthalmopathy. From RNA transcripts, TCR beta CDR3 regions were amplified. Using the HTBI primer set, a first-round RT-PCR was run on the TCR CDR3. MiXCR, applied by TCRdb to the multiplex PCR reads, yields one record per CDR3 protein. The sample holds approximately 300,000 distinct CDR3 sequences, approximately 18% seen once. The germline V gene encodes CDR1 KGHDR and CDR2 SFDVKD. The CDR3 contains 14 residues. Trimming at V came to 5 bases and at J to 3 bases, leaving 2 bases not matched to a gene.

This receptor was identified in a man aged 50 or older with Graves' ophthalmopathy. The specimen sequenced was blood. The rearrangement uses TRBV24-1 and TRBJ2-2; 7 positions match TRBD1. The CDR3 is CATSGDSDTGELFF. As DNA, the CDR3 is TGTGCCACCAGTGGGGACAGCGACACCGGGGAGCTGTTTTTT.